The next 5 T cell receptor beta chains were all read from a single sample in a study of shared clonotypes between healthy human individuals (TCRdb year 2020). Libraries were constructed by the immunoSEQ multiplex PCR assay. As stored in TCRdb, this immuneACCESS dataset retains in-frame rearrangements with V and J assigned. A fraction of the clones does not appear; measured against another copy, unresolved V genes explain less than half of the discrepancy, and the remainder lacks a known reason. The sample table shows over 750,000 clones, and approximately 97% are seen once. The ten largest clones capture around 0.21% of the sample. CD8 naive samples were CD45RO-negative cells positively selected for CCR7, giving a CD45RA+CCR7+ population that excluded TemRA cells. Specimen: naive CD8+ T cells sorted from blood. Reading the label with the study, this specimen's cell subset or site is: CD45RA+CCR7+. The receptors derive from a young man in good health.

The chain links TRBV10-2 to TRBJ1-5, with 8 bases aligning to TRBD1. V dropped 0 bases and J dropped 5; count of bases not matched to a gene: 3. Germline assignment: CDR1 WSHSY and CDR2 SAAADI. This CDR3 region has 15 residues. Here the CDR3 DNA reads TGCGCCAGCAGTGAGTCGTCAGGGGGCCATCAGCCCCAGCATTTT. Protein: CASSESSGGHQPQHF.

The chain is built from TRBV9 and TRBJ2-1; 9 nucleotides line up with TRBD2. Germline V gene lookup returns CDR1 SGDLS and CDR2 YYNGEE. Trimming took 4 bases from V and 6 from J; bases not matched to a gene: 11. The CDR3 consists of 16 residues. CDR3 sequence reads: CASSTRGLANANEQFF. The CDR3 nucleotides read TGTGCCAGCAGCACCCGGGGACTAGCTAATGCCAATGAGCAGTTCTTC.

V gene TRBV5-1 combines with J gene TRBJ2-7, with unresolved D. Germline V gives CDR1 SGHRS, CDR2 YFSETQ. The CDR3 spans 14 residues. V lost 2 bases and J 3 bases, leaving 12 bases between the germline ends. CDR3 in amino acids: CASSFDWSGYEQYF. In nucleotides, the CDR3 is TGCGCCAGCAGCTTCGACTGGTCGGGCTACGAGCAGTACTTC.

This CDR3 reads CASSQVSGEVRNEQFF. CDR3 nucleotides: TGTGCCAGCAGCCAAGTTAGCGGAGAGGTCAGGAATGAGCAGTTCTTC. V usage is TRBV4-2 and J usage is TRBJ2-1, with D perhaps matching TRBD2 (6 bases). The CDR3 has 16 residues. Trimming removed 1 base from V and 7 bases from J, with 17 bases in between. Looked up from germline, CDR1 is LGHNA and CDR2 is YNFKEQ.

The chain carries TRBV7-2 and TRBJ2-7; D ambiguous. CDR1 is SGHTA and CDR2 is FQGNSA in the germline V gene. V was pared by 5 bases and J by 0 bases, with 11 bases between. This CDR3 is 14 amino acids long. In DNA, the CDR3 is TGTGCCAGCAGCCCACTCCACGTCTCCTACGAGCAGTACTTC. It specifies CASSPLHVSYEQYF.